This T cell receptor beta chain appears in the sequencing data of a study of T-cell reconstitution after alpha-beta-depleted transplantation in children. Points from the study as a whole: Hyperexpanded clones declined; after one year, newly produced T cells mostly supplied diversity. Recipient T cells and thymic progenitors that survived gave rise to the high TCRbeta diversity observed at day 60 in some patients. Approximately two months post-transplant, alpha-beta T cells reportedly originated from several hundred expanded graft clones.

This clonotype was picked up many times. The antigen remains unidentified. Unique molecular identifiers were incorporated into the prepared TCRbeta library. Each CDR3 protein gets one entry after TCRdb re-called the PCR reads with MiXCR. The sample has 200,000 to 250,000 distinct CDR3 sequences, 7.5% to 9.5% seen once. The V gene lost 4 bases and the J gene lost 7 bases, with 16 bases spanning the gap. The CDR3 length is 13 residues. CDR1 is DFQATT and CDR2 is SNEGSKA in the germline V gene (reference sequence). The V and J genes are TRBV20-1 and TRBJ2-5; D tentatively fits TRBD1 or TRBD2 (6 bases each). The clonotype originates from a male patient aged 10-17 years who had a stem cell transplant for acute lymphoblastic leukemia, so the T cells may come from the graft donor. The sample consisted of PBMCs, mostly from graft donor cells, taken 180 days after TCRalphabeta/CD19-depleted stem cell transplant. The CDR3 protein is CSATRGFSGTQYF. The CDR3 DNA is TGCAGTGCTACCAGGGGATTTAGCGGGACCCAGTACTTC.